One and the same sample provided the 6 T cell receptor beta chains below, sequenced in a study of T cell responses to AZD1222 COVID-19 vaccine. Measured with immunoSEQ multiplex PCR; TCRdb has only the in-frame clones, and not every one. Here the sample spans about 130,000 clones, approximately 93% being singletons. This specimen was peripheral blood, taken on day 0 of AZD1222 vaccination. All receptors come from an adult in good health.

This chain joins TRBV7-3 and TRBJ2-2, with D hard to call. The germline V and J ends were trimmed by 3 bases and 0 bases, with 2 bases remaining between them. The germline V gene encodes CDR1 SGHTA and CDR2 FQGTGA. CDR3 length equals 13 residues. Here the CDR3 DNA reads TGTGCCAGCAGCTTGACGAACACCGGGGAGCTGTTTTTT. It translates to CASSLTNTGELFF.

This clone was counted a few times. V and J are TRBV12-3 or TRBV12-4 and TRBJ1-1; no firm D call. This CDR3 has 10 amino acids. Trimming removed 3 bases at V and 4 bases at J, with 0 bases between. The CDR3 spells CASSFTEAFF. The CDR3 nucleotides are TGTGCCAGCAGTTTCACTGAAGCTTTCTTT.

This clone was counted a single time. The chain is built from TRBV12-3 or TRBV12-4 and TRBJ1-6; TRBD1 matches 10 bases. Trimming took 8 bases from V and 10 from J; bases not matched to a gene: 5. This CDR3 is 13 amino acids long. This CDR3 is CASGQGDPSPLHF. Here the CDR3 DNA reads TGTGCCAGCGGACAGGGGGATCCCTCACCCCTCCACTTT.

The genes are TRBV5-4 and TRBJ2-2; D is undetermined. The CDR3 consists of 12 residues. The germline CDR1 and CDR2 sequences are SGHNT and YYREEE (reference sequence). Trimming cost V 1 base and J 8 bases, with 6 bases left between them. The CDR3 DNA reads TGTGCCAGCAGCTTGTGGAAAGGGGAGCTGTTTTTT. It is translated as CASSLWKGELFF.

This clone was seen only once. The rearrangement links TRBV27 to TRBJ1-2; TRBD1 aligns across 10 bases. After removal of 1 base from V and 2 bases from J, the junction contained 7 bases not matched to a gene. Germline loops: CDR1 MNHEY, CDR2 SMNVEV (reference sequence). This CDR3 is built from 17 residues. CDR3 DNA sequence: TGTGCCAGCAGTTTATATGGGACAGGGGCGTTAAACTATGGCTACACCTTC. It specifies CASSLYGTGALNYGYTF.

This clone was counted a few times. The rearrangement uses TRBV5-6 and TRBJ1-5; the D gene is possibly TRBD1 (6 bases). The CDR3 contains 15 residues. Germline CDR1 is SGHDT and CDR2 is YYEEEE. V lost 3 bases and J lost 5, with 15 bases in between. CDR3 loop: CASSSTTGWDQPQHF. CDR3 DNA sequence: TGTGCCAGCAGCTCGACTACAGGGTGGGATCAGCCCCAGCATTTT.